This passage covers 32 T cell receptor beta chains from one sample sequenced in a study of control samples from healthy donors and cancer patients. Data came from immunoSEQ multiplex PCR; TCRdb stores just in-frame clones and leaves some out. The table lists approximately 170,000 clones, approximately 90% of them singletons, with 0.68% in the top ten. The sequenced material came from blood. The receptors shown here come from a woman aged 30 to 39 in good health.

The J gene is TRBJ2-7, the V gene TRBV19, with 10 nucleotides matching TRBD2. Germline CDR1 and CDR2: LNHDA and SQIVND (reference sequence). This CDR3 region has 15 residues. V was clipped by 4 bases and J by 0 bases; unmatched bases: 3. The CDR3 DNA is TGTGCCAGTAGTAGGGCTAGCGGGAGCTCCTACGAGCAGTACTTC. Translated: CASSRASGSSYEQYF. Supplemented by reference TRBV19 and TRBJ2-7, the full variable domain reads DGGITQSPKYLFRKEGQNVTLSCEQNLNHDAMYWYRQDPGQGLRLIYYSQIVNDFQKGDIAEGYSVSREKKESFPLTVTSAQKNPTAFYLCASSRASGSSYEQYFGPGTRLTVT.

The CDR3, as DNA: TGTGCCAGCAGTGCCTCAGGGACTAGCGGGAGCGCAGAGCAGTTCTTC. Amino acids: CASSASGTSGSAEQFF. The chain joins TRBV6-4 to TRBJ2-1; TRBD2 matches 14 bases. With V trimmed by 4 bases and J by 10 bases, 9 bases remained unmatched. The CDR3 spans 16 residues. Germline V lookup: CDR1 MRHNA, CDR2 SNTAGT.

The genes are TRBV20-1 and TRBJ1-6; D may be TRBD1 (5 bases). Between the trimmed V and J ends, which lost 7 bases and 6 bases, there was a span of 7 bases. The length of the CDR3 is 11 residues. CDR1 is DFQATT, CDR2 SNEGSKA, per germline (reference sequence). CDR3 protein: CSVTANSPLHF. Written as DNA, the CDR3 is TGCAGTGTGACAGCTAATTCACCCCTCCACTTT.

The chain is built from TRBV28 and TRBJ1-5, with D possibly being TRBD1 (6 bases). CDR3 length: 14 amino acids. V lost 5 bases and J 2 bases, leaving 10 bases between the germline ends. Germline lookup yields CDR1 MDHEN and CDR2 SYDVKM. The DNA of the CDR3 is TGTGCCAGCAGTCGTAACAGGGGCAATCAGCCCCAGCATTTT. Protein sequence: CASSRNRGNQPQHF. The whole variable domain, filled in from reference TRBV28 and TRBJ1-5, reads DVKVTQSSRYLVKRTGEKVFLECVQDMDHENMFWYRQDPGLGLRLIYFSYDVKMKEKGDIPEGYSVSREKKERFSLILESASTNQTSMYLCASSRNRGNQPQHFGDGTRLSIL.

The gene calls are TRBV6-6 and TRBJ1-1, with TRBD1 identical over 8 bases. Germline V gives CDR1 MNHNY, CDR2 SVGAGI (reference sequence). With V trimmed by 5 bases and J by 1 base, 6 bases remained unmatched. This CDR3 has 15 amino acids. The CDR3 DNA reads TGTGCCAGCAGTGACTACAGGGGGAAGAACACTGAAGCTTTCTTT. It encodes CASSDYRGKNTEAFF.

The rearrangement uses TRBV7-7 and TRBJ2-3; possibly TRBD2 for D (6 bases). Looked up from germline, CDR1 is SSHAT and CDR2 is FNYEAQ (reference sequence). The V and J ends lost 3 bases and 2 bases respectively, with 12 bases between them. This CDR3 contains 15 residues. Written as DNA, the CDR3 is TGTGCCAGCAGCTTGCGGGCGGGATTCACAGATACGCAGTATTTT. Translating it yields CASSLRAGFTDTQYF. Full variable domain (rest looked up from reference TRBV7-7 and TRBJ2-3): GAGVSQSPRYKVTKRGQDVTLRCDPISSHATLYWYQQALGQGPEFLTYFNYEAQPDKSGLPSDRFSAERPEGSISTLTIQRTEQRDSAMYRCASSLRAGFTDTQYFGPGTRLTVL.

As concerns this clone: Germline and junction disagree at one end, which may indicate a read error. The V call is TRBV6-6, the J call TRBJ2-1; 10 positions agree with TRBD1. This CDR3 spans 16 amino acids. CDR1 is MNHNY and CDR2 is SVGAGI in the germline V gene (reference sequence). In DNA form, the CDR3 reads TGTGCCAGCAGTGACTCGACAGGGGGCAGGGACAATGAGCAGTTCTTC. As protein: CASSDSTGGRDNEQFF.

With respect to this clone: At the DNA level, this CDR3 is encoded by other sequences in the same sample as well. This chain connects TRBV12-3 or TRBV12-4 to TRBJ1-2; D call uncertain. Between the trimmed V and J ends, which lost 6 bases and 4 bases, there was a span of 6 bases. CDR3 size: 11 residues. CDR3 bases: TGTGCCAGCAGCCTGGGCTATGGCTACACCTTC. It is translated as CASSLGYGYTF.

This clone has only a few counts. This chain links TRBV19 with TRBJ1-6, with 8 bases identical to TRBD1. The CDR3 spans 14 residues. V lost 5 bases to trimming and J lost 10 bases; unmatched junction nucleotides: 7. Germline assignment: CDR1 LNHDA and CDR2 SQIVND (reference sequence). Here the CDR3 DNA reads TGTGCCAGTAGTGGACAGGGTTCAGGATCACCCCTCCACTTT. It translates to CASSGQGSGSPLHF.

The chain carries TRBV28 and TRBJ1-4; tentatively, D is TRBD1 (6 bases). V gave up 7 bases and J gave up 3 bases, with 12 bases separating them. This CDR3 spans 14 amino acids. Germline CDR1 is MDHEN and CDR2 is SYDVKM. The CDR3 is CASNVQGSNEKLFF. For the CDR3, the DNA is TGTGCCAGCAACGTACAGGGTTCTAATGAAAAACTGTTTTTT. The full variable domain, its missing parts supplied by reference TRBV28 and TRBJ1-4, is DVKVTQSSRYLVKRTGEKVFLECVQDMDHENMFWYRQDPGLGLRLIYFSYDVKMKEKGDIPEGYSVSREKKERFSLILESASTNQTSMYLCASNVQGSNEKLFFGSGTQLSVL.

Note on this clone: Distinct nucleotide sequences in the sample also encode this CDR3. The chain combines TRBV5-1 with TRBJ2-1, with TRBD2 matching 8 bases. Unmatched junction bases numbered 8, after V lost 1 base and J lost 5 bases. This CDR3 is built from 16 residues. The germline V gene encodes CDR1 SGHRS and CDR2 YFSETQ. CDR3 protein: CASSLWDSGTHNEQFF. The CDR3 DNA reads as TGCGCCAGCAGCTTGTGGGATAGCGGGACCCACAATGAGCAGTTCTTC.

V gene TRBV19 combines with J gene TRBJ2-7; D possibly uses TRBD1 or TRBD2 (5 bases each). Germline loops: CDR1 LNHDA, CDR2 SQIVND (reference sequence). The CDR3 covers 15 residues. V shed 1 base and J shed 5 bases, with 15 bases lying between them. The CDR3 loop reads CASSIARDPRHEQYF. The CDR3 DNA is TGTGCCAGTAGTATAGCCCGGGACCCCCGGCACGAGCAGTACTTC.

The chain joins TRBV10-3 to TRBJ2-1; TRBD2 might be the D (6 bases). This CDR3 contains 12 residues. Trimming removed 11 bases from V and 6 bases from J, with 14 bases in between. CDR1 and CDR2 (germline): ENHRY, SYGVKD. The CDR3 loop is CAPMREANEQFF. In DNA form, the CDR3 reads TGTGCCCCCATGAGGGAGGCCAATGAGCAGTTCTTC.

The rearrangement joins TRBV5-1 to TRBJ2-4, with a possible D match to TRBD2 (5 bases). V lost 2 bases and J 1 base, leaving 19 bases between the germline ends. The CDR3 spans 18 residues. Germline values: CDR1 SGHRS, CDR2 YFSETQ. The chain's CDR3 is CASSFGSSPHRAKNIQYF. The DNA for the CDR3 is TGCGCCAGCAGCTTTGGGAGTAGTCCTCACCGGGCCAAAAACATTCAGTACTTC.

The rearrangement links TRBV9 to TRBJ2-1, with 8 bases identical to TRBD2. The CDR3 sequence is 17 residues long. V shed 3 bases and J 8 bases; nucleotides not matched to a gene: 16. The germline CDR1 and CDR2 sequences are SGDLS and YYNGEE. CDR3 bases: TGTGCCAGCAGCGCCGTGGGGAACGGGGGGGTACAGGATGAGCAGTTCTTC. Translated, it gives CASSAVGNGGVQDEQFF.

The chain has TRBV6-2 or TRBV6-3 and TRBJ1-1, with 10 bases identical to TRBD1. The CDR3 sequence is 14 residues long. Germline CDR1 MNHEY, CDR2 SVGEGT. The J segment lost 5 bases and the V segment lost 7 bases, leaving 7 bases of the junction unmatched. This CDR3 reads CASTYSDRGTEAFF. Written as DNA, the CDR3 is TGTGCCAGCACCTACTCGGACAGGGGGACTGAAGCTTTCTTT.

The CDR3 loop reads CSVEDRIEAFF. For the CDR3, the DNA is TGCAGCGTTGAAGATAGGATAGAAGCTTTCTTT. The chain has TRBV29-1 and TRBJ1-1; no clear D gene. Germline loops: CDR1 SQVTM, CDR2 ANQGSEA. Trimming took off 0 bases at V and 8 bases at J, with 7 bases between the two ends. The CDR3 consists of 11 residues.

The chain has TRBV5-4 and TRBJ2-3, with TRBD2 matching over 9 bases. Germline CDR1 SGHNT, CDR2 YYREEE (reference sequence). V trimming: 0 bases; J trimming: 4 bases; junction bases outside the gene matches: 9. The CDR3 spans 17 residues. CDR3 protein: CASSLAGIAGVADTQYF. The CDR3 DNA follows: TGTGCCAGCAGCTTGGCGGGTATAGCGGGAGTTGCAGATACGCAGTATTTT.

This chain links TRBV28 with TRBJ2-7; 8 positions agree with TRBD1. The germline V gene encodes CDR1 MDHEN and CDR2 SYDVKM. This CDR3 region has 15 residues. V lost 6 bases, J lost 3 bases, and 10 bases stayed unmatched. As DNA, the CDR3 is TGTGCCAGCAGGGACAGGGTTAAAAGGGTCTACGAGCAGTACTTC. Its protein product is CASRDRVKRVYEQYF. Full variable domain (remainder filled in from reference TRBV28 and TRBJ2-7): DVKVTQSSRYLVKRTGEKVFLECVQDMDHENMFWYRQDPGLGLRLIYFSYDVKMKEKGDIPEGYSVSREKKERFSLILESASTNQTSMYLCASRDRVKRVYEQYFGPGTRLTVT.

Here the CDR3 DNA reads TGTGCCTGGAGTTCCACAGGGGACACCATATATTTT. It is translated as CAWSSTGDTIYF. V gene TRBV30 combines with J gene TRBJ1-3, with 7 nucleotides matching TRBD1. J lost 8 bases, V lost 2 bases, and 3 bases had no gene match. CDR3 size: 12 residues. Germline CDR1 GTSNPN, CDR2 SVGIG (reference sequence).

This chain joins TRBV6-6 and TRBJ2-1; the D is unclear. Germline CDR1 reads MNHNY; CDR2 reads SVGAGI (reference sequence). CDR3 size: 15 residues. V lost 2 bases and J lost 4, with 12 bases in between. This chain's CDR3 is CASSYRIAEYNEQFF. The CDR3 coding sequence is TGTGCCAGCAGTTACCGGATAGCAGAATACAATGAGCAGTTCTTC.

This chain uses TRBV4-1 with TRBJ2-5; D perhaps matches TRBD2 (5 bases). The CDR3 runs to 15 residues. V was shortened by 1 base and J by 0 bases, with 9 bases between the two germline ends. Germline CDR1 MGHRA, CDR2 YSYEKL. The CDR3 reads CASSQVPDYQETQYF. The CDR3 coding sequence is TGCGCCAGCAGCCAAGTTCCGGACTACCAAGAGACCCAGTACTTC.

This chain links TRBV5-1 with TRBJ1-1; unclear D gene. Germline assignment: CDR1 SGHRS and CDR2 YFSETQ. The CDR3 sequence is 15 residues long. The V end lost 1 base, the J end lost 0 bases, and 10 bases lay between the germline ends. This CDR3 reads CASSLYSGLNTEAFF. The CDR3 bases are TGCGCCAGCAGCTTGTACTCGGGCCTGAACACTGAAGCTTTCTTT.

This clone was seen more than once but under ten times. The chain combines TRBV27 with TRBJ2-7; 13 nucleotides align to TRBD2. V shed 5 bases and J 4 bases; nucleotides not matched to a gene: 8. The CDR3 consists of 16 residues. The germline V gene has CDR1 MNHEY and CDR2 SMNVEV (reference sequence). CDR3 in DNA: TGTGCCAGCAGTACTCGGACTAGCGGGAGTTTTTACGAGCAGTACTTC. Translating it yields CASSTRTSGSFYEQYF.

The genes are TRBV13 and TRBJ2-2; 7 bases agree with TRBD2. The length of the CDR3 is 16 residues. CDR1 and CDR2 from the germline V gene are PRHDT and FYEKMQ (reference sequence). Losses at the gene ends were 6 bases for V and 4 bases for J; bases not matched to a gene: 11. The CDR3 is CASRPGAGRGTGELFF. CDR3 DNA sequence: TGTGCCAGCAGGCCCGGAGCGGGAAGGGGCACCGGGGAGCTGTTTTTT.

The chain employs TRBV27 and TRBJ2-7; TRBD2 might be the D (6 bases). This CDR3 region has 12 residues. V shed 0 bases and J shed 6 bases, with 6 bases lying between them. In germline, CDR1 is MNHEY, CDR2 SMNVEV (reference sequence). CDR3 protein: CASSLSGGEQYF. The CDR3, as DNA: TGTGCCAGCAGTTTATCCGGGGGCGAGCAGTACTTC.

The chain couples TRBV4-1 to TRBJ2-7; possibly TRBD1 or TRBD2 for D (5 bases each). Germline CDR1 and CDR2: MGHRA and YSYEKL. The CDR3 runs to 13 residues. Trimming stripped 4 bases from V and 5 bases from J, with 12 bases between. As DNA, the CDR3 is TGCGCCAGCAGCCGGGTAGGGACCAACGAGCAGTACTTC. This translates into CASSRVGTNEQYF.

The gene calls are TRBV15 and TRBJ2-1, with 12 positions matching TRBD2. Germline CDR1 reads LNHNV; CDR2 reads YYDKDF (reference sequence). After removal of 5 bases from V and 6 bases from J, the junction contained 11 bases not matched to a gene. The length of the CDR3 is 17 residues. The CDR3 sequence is CATSLQRLAGGINEQFF. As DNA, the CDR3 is TGTGCCACCAGCCTGCAAAGGCTAGCGGGAGGGATCAATGAGCAGTTCTTC.

CDR3 bases: TGTGCCAGCAGCAAAGCGCCTGGGACTAGCGTCTCCTACGAGCAGTACTTC. Translating it yields CASSKAPGTSVSYEQYF. The rearrangement links TRBV21-1 to TRBJ2-7; the table's D call of TRBD2 was not tested on the DNA. TRBV21-1 is deemed a pseudogene. The CDR3 totals 17 residues.

CDR3 coding DNA: TGTGCCAGCCCGGGGACTAGCGGGAGTTACGAGCAGTACTTC. It is translated as CASPGTSGSYEQYF. The V call is TRBV18, the J call TRBJ2-7, with TRBD2 matching over 14 bases. Germline CDR1 is KGHSH and CDR2 is LQKENI. The CDR3 has 14 residues. Losses at the gene ends were 8 bases for V and 4 bases for J; bases not matched to a gene: 4.

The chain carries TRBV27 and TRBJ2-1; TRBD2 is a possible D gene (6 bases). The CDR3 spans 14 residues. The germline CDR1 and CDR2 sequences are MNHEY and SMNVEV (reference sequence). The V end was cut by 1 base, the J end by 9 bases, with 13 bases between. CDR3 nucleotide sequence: TGTGCCAGCAGTTTATTCGGCCGGCGGGGTGAGCAGTTCTTC. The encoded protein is CASSLFGRRGEQFF.

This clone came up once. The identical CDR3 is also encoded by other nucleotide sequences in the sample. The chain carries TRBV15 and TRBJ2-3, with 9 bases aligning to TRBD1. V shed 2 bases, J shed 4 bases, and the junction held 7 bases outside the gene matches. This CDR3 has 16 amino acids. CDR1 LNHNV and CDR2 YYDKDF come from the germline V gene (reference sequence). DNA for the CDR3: TGTGCCACCAGCAGAAATCGGGACAGGGATCCAGATACGCAGTATTTT. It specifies CATSRNRDRDPDTQYF.